This TCR beta chain was identified in a study of glioma-infiltrating T cells after dendritic cell vaccination. The assay was immunoSEQ multiplex PCR, and TCRdb's table has in-frame clones only and misses some. The sample includes 85,000 to 100,000 clones, approximately 80% of them seen just once. The germline V gene encodes CDR1 SNHLY and CDR2 FYNNEI. The length of the CDR3 is 13 residues. V lost 6 bases and J lost 7; bases outside the gene matches: 4. Time point of the sample: after dendritic cell vaccination, including at tumor progression/relapse. This receptor was obtained from a human donor with glioblastoma. This material consisted of blood, taken after dendritic cell vaccination. This sequence joins TRBV2 and TRBJ2-1; TRBD1 aligns across 9 bases. Here the CDR3 DNA reads TGTGCCAGCAGCGGGACAGGGACGAATGAGCAGTTCTTC. As protein: CASSGTGTNEQFF.